A single sample is the source of the 8 T cell receptor beta chains below, sequenced in a study of CD8 T cells in Susac syndrome. Reverse transcription of roughly 0.5 to 1 ug RNA used random hexamers. A single record per CDR3 protein comes from TCRdb applying MiXCR to the immunoSEQ multiplex PCR reads. The sample holds approximately 180,000 distinct CDR3 sequences; 90% to 97% are singletons and the top ten take about 0.093%. The sequencing input was CD4+ T cells from PBMCs. All receptors derive from a human donor with multiple sclerosis.

This chain joins TRBV30 and TRBJ1-2, with 8 bases identical to TRBD1. V shed 3 bases and J 2 bases; nucleotides not matched to a gene: 2. The CDR3 extends over 13 amino acids. CDR1 and CDR2 from the germline V gene are GTSNPN and SVGIG (reference sequence). The chain's CDR3 is CAWRDRANYGYTF. The CDR3 nucleotides read TGTGCCTGGAGGGACAGGGCGAACTATGGCTACACCTTC.

The gene calls are TRBV11-2 and TRBJ2-5; D unresolved. Per the germline V gene, CDR1 is SGHAT and CDR2 is FQNNGV. The V end was cut by 4 bases, the J end by 5 bases, with 5 bases between. The CDR3 runs 11 residues. CDR3 amino acids: CASSSAETQYF. CDR3 nucleotide sequence: TGTGCCAGCAGCTCTGCGGAGACCCAGTACTTC.

The CDR3 nucleotides are TGCAGTGCCAGGAACAGGGTGAACACTGAAGCTTTCTTT. It is translated as CSARNRVNTEAFF. This rearrangement joins TRBV20-1 to TRBJ1-1; a possible D gene is TRBD1 (6 bases). In germline, CDR1 is DFQATT, CDR2 SNEGSKA (reference sequence). Trimming shortened V by 6 bases and J by 0 bases, and 11 bases separated the two germline ends. This CDR3 contains 13 residues.

The CDR3: CSATGQRAGTGELFF. The CDR3 bases are TGCAGTGCCACGGGACAACGCGCGGGCACCGGGGAGCTGTTTTTT. V is TRBV20-1 and J is TRBJ2-2; perhaps TRBD1 as D (6 bases). V was pared by 6 bases and J by 4 bases, with 18 bases between. Germline V gives CDR1 DFQATT, CDR2 SNEGSKA (reference sequence). The CDR3 length is 15 residues.

The chain links TRBV5-4 to TRBJ1-2, with D perhaps matching TRBD1 (6 bases). Looked up from germline, CDR1 is SGHNT and CDR2 is YYREEE (reference sequence). The CDR3 covers 15 residues. Trimming stripped 4 bases from V and 0 bases from J, with 13 bases between. In nucleotides, the CDR3 is TGTGCCAGCAGCCCCGGGACACATTCTAACTATGGCTACACCTTC. Its translation: CASSPGTHSNYGYTF.

V is TRBV30 and J is TRBJ1-2; no firm D call. The CDR3 loop spans 13 amino acids. With 5 bases removed from V and 4 bases from J, the gap between germline ends came to 14 bases. Germline CDR1 is GTSNPN and CDR2 is SVGIG (reference sequence). CDR3 sequence reads: CAWGREPPYGYTF. DNA of the CDR3: TGTGCCTGGGGTAGAGAGCCTCCCTATGGCTACACCTTC.

The chain carries TRBV29-1 and TRBJ1-1; perhaps TRBD1 as D (6 bases). CDR1 is SQVTM, CDR2 ANQGSEA, per germline. The CDR3 length is 14 residues. The V end lost 4 bases, the J end lost 2 bases, and 14 bases lay between the germline ends. CDR3 residues: CSVGGGGLNTEAFF. The CDR3 nucleotides read TGCAGCGTTGGGGGTGGGGGCCTTAACACTGAAGCTTTCTTT.

V gene TRBV3-1 combines with J gene TRBJ2-3; 10 bases are shared with TRBD1. Trimming took 5 bases from V and 5 from J; bases not matched to a gene: 7. Germline CDR1 is LGHDT and CDR2 is YNNKEL (reference sequence). This CDR3 is 15 amino acids long. This CDR3 is CASSTRDRGGDTQYF. In nucleotides, the CDR3 is TGTGCCAGCAGCACCCGGGACAGGGGAGGAGATACGCAGTATTTT.